This passage covers 27 T cell receptor beta chains from one sample sequenced in a study of blood T cell repertoires in COVID-19. Clones were read by immunoSEQ multiplex PCR, and TCRdb kept only the in-frame ones, dropping some. There are fewer than 150,000 clones in the sample; 90% occur only once, and 3.8% lies in the top ten. The sequencing sample was made of peripheral blood. These TCRs come from a woman aged 55-75 years with COVID-19, enrolled during active disease.

This rearrangement joins TRBV3-1 (or the pseudogene TRBV3-2) to TRBJ1-6; 7 bases map to TRBD1. V shed 5 bases, J shed 3 bases, and the junction held 13 bases outside the gene matches. The CDR3 has 18 residues. Germline-derived CDR1 and CDR2 are LGHDT and YNNKEL (reference sequence). The CDR3 loop reads CASSLSRGQNFYNSPLHF. The CDR3 nucleotides read TGTGCCAGCAGCTTATCTCGGGGACAGAACTTCTATAATTCACCCCTCCACTTT.

V is TRBV6-2 or TRBV6-3 and J is TRBJ2-3; TRBD2 might be the D (7 bases). Trimming pared 6 bases from V and 3 bases from J, leaving 13 bases between. Germline V gene data show CDR1 as MNHEY and CDR2 as SVGEGT. This CDR3 contains 14 residues. In nucleotides, the CDR3 is TGTGCCAGCAGCCCCGGGGGGCCGACAGATACGCAGTATTTT. Its protein product is CASSPGGPTDTQYF.

This clone came up once. The chain recombines TRBV3-1 (or the pseudogene TRBV3-2) with TRBJ2-3; D is unclear. Trimming left V 0 bases short and J 1 base short, with 5 bases between. The length of the CDR3 is 14 residues. CDR1 is LGHDT and CDR2 is YNNKEL in the germline V gene (reference sequence). CDR3 sequence reads: CASSQDRGTDTQYF. In DNA form, the CDR3 reads TGTGCCAGCAGCCAAGATCGGGGCACAGATACGCAGTATTTT.

This CDR3 is CAIGRTSGGAMDTGELFF. In DNA, the CDR3 is TGTGCCATCGGGAGGACTAGCGGGGGGGCGATGGACACCGGGGAGCTGTTTTTT. This sequence joins TRBV10-3 and TRBJ2-2; 15 bases agree with TRBD2. The CDR3 covers 18 residues. V shed 8 bases, J shed 3 bases, and the junction held 10 bases outside the gene matches. In germline, CDR1 is ENHRY, CDR2 SYGVKD.

The V and J genes are TRBV18 and TRBJ2-3, with TRBD1 identical over 9 bases. The CDR3 loop spans 18 amino acids. Germline V gene sequence: CDR1 KGHSH, CDR2 LQKENI. Trimming removed 2 bases from V and 2 bases from J; junction bases left unmatched: 11. Here the CDR3 DNA reads TGTGCCAGCTCACCAGTGAGGACAGGGGTATTTCACACAGATACGCAGTATTTT. Translation gives CASSPVRTGVFHTDTQYF.

The chain couples TRBV4-3 to TRBJ1-2; D is ambiguous. CDR1 is LGHNA and CDR2 is YSLEER in the germline V gene. The CDR3 runs to 15 residues. Trimming removed 2 bases at V and 8 bases at J, with 18 bases between. CDR3 nucleotides: TGCGCCAGCAGCCAACATGGGTCGGGAGTTCGGGGCTACACCTTC. Translated: CASSQHGSGVRGYTF.

The CDR3 reads CASSGGITGGTEAFF. The CDR3 coding sequence is TGTGCCAGCAGTGGGGGAATAACAGGGGGCACTGAAGCTTTCTTT. V is TRBV25-1 and J is TRBJ1-1; 8 nucleotides match TRBD1. The V segment lost 4 bases and the J segment 4 bases; nucleotides outside the gene matches: 8. The V gene's germline CDR1 is MGHDK and CDR2 SYGVNS. The CDR3 sequence is 15 residues long.

This chain links TRBV6-8 with TRBJ2-1; the D is unclear. Trimming removed 6 bases at V and 0 bases at J, with 15 bases between. The CDR3 contains 16 residues. Germline loops: CDR1 MNHGY, CDR2 SAAAGT. The CDR3 DNA is TGTGCCAGCAGCCCTTATAACCCGAGCTCCTACAATGAGCAGTTCTTC. Protein: CASSPYNPSSYNEQFF.

The chain employs TRBV11-3 and TRBJ2-7; 8 bases are shared with TRBD2. Germline V gene sequence: CDR1 SGHNT, CDR2 YENEEA. V lost 3 bases and J lost 3; bases outside the gene matches: 1. CDR3 length: 13 residues. The CDR3 sequence is CASSLGTSYEQYF. The CDR3 bases are TGTGCCAGCAGCTTGGGGACTAGCTACGAGCAGTACTTC.

J is TRBJ2-3 and V is TRBV7-8; D may be TRBD1 (6 bases). This CDR3 contains 14 residues. V was shortened by 6 bases and J by 4 bases, with 14 bases between the two germline ends. Germline loops: CDR1 SGHVS, CDR2 FQNEAQ. CDR3 loop: CASSKGNRADTQYF. Written as DNA, the CDR3 is TGTGCCAGCAGTAAGGGAAACAGGGCAGATACGCAGTATTTT. Complete variable domain (other parts from reference TRBV7-8 and TRBJ2-3): GAGVSQSPRYKVAKRGQDVALRCDPISGHVSLFWYQQALGQGPEFLTYFQNEAQLDKSGLPSDRFFAERPEGSVSTLKIQRTQQEDSAVYLCASSKGNRADTQYFGPGTRLTVL.

This clone was found once. The V call is TRBV27, the J call TRBJ1-4, with 8 bases lining up with TRBD1. CDR1 and CDR2 from the germline V gene are MNHEY and SMNVEV (reference sequence). The V segment lost 1 base and the J segment 2 bases; nucleotides outside the gene matches: 9. The CDR3 covers 18 residues. DNA for the CDR3: TGTGCCAGCAGTTTATTCGCAAGGACAGGGTGGACTAATGAAAAACTGTTTTTT. This codes for CASSLFARTGWTNEKLFF.

The chain joins TRBV6-2 or TRBV6-3 to TRBJ2-5, with D possibly being TRBD2 (5 bases). Trimming pared 0 bases from V and 1 base from J, leaving 9 bases between. Germline CDR1 reads MNHEY; CDR2 reads SVGEGT. The CDR3 has 15 amino acids. The CDR3, as DNA: TGTGCCAGCAGTTACTCTGGACTCACCCAAGAGACCCAGTACTTC. Protein: CASSYSGLTQETQYF.

Only one count was recorded for this clone. This rearrangement joins TRBV3-1 (or the pseudogene TRBV3-2) to TRBJ2-1; TRBD2 matches 11 bases. After removal of 6 bases from V and 6 bases from J, the junction contained 16 bases not matched to a gene. From germline, CDR1 is LGHDT and CDR2 YNNKEL (reference sequence). This CDR3 has 18 amino acids. In nucleotides, the CDR3 is TGTGCCAGCAGTCGACTCCTCAGACTAGCGGGGAGCCGCAATGAGCAGTTCTTC. Protein sequence: CASSRLLRLAGSRNEQFF.

The chain joins TRBV19 to TRBJ1-1; tentative D call: TRBD1 (6 bases). Trimming pared 7 bases from V and 6 bases from J, leaving 24 bases between. CDR1 and CDR2 from the germline V gene are LNHDA and SQIVND (reference sequence). The length of the CDR3 is 16 residues. CDR3 in DNA: TGTGCCAGTAATAAACTTCGGGGGCGCGGGGGCCCTGAAGCTTTCTTT. Protein: CASNKLRGRGGPEAFF.

The CDR3 loop is CASSSFGEQYF. CDR3 bases: TGTGCCAGCAGTTCTTTCGGGGAGCAGTACTTC. This chain uses TRBV12-3 or TRBV12-4 with TRBJ2-7; the D is unclear. V lost 4 bases, J lost 7 bases, and 8 bases lay in between. The CDR3 length is 11 residues.

The rearrangement joins TRBV10-3 to TRBJ2-3; a weak D match, TRBD1 (6 bases). The CDR3 loop spans 14 amino acids. Germline lookup yields CDR1 ENHRY and CDR2 SYGVKD. Trimming left V 4 bases short and J 0 bases short, with 8 bases between. CDR3 sequence reads: CAISVGGSTDTQYF. CDR3 sequence (DNA): TGTGCCATCAGTGTAGGGGGTAGCACAGATACGCAGTATTTT.

The DNA for the CDR3 is TGTGCCACCAGCAGAGGACAGGGGGTGGCCACAGATACGCAGTATTTT. It specifies CATSRGQGVATDTQYF. The chain uses TRBV15 and TRBJ2-3; 9 bases agree with TRBD1. Germline V lookup: CDR1 LNHNV, CDR2 YYDKDF (reference sequence). J gave up 2 bases and V 1 base, and 4 bases lay outside the gene matches. CDR3 length equals 16 residues.

V gene TRBV10-1 combines with J gene TRBJ1-2, with 8 bases fitting TRBD1. From germline, CDR1 is WNHNN and CDR2 SYGVQD (reference sequence). The ends lost 6 bases at V and 4 bases at J; junction bases unmatched: 7. The CDR3 has 14 amino acids. The CDR3 spells CASRRPGTGYGYTF. CDR3 coding DNA: TGCGCCAGCAGGCGGCCCGGGACAGGCTATGGCTACACCTTC.

This rearrangement joins TRBV3-1 (or the pseudogene TRBV3-2) to TRBJ1-3; possible D gene TRBD1, 5 bases. The V end was cut by 6 bases, the J end by 2 bases, with 14 bases between. This CDR3 is 15 amino acids long. Germline V gene lookup returns CDR1 LGHDT and CDR2 YNNKEL (reference sequence). The CDR3 is CASRHQGSPGNTIYF. The CDR3, as DNA: TGTGCCAGCAGACATCAGGGTAGCCCTGGAAACACCATATATTTT.

The V call is TRBV21-1, the J call TRBJ1-1; the table assigns TRBD1, which was not confirmed against the DNA. TRBV21-1 is a pseudogene. This CDR3 has 14 residues. This CDR3 is CASISRPWDTEAFF. CDR3 in DNA: TGTGCCAGCATAAGCAGGCCTTGGGACACTGAAGCTTTCTTT.

The J gene is TRBJ1-6, the V gene TRBV7-6, with D maybe TRBD1 (6 bases). The length of the CDR3 is 17 residues. Germline V gene sequence: CDR1 SGHVS, CDR2 FNYEAQ. Trimming stripped 5 bases from V and 0 bases from J, with 14 bases between. CDR3 sequence reads: CASSHDDRSSYNSPLHF. The CDR3 region has the DNA TGTGCCAGCAGCCACGATGACAGGAGCTCCTATAATTCACCCCTCCACTTT.

This chain uses TRBV18 with TRBJ2-3, with 10 nucleotides matching TRBD1. The CDR3 runs to 16 residues. The trim removed 5 bases at V and 4 bases at J, leaving 9 bases unmatched. Germline V gene data show CDR1 as KGHSH and CDR2 as LQKENI. The CDR3 region is CASSDSIGQGADTQYF. The CDR3 coding sequence is TGTGCCAGCTCAGATTCGATCGGACAGGGGGCAGATACGCAGTATTTT.

This sequence joins TRBV5-6 and TRBJ1-2; 8 bases agree with TRBD1. The CDR3 is 14 residues long. V was clipped by 5 bases and J by 2 bases; unmatched bases: 5. Per the germline V gene, CDR1 is SGHDT and CDR2 is YYEEEE. The CDR3 DNA reads TGTGCCAGCAGGGCAGGGGGCCCAAACTATGGCTACACCTTC. Its translation: CASRAGGPNYGYTF.

V gene TRBV19 combines with J gene TRBJ1-2, with 7 bases fitting TRBD1. CDR1 is LNHDA and CDR2 is SQIVND in the germline V gene (reference sequence). The CDR3 is 14 residues long. The ends lost 3 bases at V and 8 bases at J; junction bases unmatched: 9. The CDR3 DNA is TGTGCCAGTAGTATTACAGGGGAGGTCGTGGGCTACACCTTC. Its translation: CASSITGEVVGYTF.

The V gene is TRBV7-3, the J gene TRBJ2-2, with D perhaps matching TRBD2 (7 bases). Per the germline V gene, CDR1 is SGHTA and CDR2 is FQGTGA. V was pared by 5 bases and J by 2 bases, with 9 bases between. CDR3 size: 14 residues. The chain's CDR3 is CASSRGANTGELFF. The CDR3, as DNA: TGTGCCAGCAGCCGGGGGGCTAACACCGGGGAGCTGTTTTTT.

On this clone itself: The sample contains more than one DNA sequence encoding this CDR3. The chain couples TRBV7-8 to TRBJ1-5, with 8 nucleotides matching TRBD1. V shed 5 bases and J 6 bases; nucleotides not matched to a gene: 3. CDR3 length equals 13 residues. Per the germline V gene, CDR1 is SGHVS and CDR2 is FQNEAQ. The CDR3 protein is CASSLDRGQPQHF. The CDR3 region has the DNA TGTGCCAGCAGCCTAGACAGGGGTCAGCCCCAGCATTTT.

The chain carries TRBV6-6 and TRBJ1-1, with D maybe TRBD1 (5 bases). The CDR3 loop spans 15 amino acids. V lost 0 bases, J lost 5 bases, and 13 bases lay in between. Germline CDR1 MNHNY, CDR2 SVGAGI (reference sequence). The CDR3 DNA reads as TGTGCCAGCAGTTACTCGAAGGCGGGGGGAACTGAAGCTTTCTTT. Protein: CASSYSKAGGTEAFF.